The 5 T cell receptor beta chains in this list originate from one sample, sequenced in a study of cytomegalovirus exposure and HLA in healthy donors. In the PCR, 60 Vbeta and 13 Jbeta primers were used. Produced via immunoSEQ multiplex PCR; TCRdb's table is partial and in-frame only. Of approximately 110,000 clones detected, less than 80% appear once; the ten largest clones hold around 4%. Material: PBMCs. The receptors shown here come from a man younger than 40 in good health and CMV-seropositive.

The chain employs TRBV5-8 and TRBJ2-7; 7 bases are shared with TRBD2. Germline V gene lookup returns CDR1 SGHTS and CDR2 YDEGEE. This CDR3 contains 12 residues. V was clipped by 4 bases and J by 6 bases; unmatched bases: 4. CDR3 residues: CASSRRGGEQYF. CDR3 nucleotide sequence: TGTGCCAGCAGCAGGCGCGGGGGCGAGCAGTACTTC.

This clone has only a few counts. The gene calls are TRBV30 and TRBJ1-6, with D possibly matching TRBD1 (5 bases). CDR3 length: 15 residues. The germline CDR1 and CDR2 sequences are GTSNPN and SVGIG (reference sequence). V lost 4 bases and J 0 bases, leaving 10 bases between the germline ends. Here the CDR3 DNA reads TGTGCCTGGACGGGGGGAAGCTCCTATAATTCACCCCTCCACTTT. This encodes CAWTGGSSYNSPLHF.

The genes are TRBV25-1 and TRBJ2-3, with TRBD2 identical over 7 bases. The ends lost 2 bases at V and 0 bases at J; junction bases unmatched: 8. The germline V gene encodes CDR1 MGHDK and CDR2 SYGVNS. The CDR3 covers 17 residues. The CDR3 loop is CASSEGGGITSTDTQYF. CDR3 DNA: TGTGCCAGCAGTGAAGGGGGGGGGATCACTAGCACAGATACGCAGTATTTT.

This sequence joins TRBV5-1 and TRBJ1-1, with 10 bases matching TRBD1. The CDR3 is 17 amino acids. CDR1 is SGHRS and CDR2 is YFSETQ in the germline V gene. V was pared by 4 bases and J by 2 bases, with 11 bases of the junction left unmatched. CDR3 nucleotides: TGCGCCAGCAGCCGCGACAGGGGGCGCGCGGTTAACACTGAAGCTTTCTTT. Residues: CASSRDRGRAVNTEAFF.

This clone was observed a handful of times. This sequence joins TRBV5-6 and TRBJ2-4; 7 bases line up with TRBD2. Germline values: CDR1 SGHDT, CDR2 YYEEEE. The length of the CDR3 is 16 residues. Trimming cost V 4 bases and J 11 bases; bases outside gene matches: 18. DNA of the CDR3: TGTGCCAGCAGCCGCGGGGGAGCGGGGTGGCAGAGGCTTCAGTACTTC. It is translated as CASSRGGAGWQRLQYF.